This is a list of T cell receptor beta chains from one sample in a study of vaccination effects on CD4 cells after COVID-19. The antigens of these receptors remain unknown. Method: immunoSEQ multiplex PCR; TCRdb's copy keeps in-frame clones and lacks some. The table includes tens of thousands of clones, roughly 77% detected once. The sample in question was CD4+ T cells from PBMCs cultured with HIV peptides, obtained before COVID-19 vaccination. These receptors were obtained from a human donor who had a prior SARS-CoV-2 infection. The CDR3 runs from the conserved cysteine through the conserved F or W. D genes are given only for firm matches. Expanded clones are given a class, and other clones once, few, many or no size at all.

j_call	d_call	clone_size	v_call	cdr3_nt	cdr3_aa
TRBJ2-1	TRBD1	NA	TRBV2	TGTGCCAGCAGTTGGGACAGGGACTACAATGAGCAGTTCTTC	CASSWDRDYNEQFF
TRBJ2-3	TRBD2	NA	TRBV6-6	TGTGCCAGCAGTTCCATGGGACTAGGGTTCACAGATACGCAGTATTTT	CASSSMGLGFTDTQYF
TRBJ2-5	NA	once	TRBV6-6	TGTGCCAGCAGTGGACTCGGCGGGGAGACCCAGTACTTC	CASSGLGGETQYF
TRBJ1-1	NA	NA	TRBV2	TGTGCCAGCAGACTGAGGTCCCAGGGAGATGAAGCTTTCTTT	CASRLRSQGDEAFF
TRBJ1-5	NA	NA	TRBV15	TGTGCCACCAGCAGAGAGTGGCAGCTCAATCAGCCCCAGCATTTT	CATSREWQLNQPQHF
TRBJ1-2	TRBD1	NA	TRBV7-2	TGTGCCAGCAGCTTAGTTGGGGGACAGGGTCTCAGCTATGGCTACACCTTC	CASSLVGGQGLSYGYTF
TRBJ2-5	NA	once	TRBV3-1/TRBV3-2	TGTGCCAGCAGAGCCCAAGAGACCCAGTACTTC	CASRAQETQYF
TRBJ2-2	TRBD2	NA	TRBV10-2	TGCGCCAGCAGTGAGCGGGGGGATTACACCGGGGAGCTGTTTTTT	CASSERGDYTGELFF
TRBJ1-6	NA	few	TRBV9	TGTGCCAGCAGCTCGCATAATAATTCACCCCTCCACTTT	CASSSHNNSPLHF
TRBJ2-1	TRBD2	NA	TRBV11-3	TGTGCCAGCAGCTTCGGGGGGGCCAGGGATGAGCAGTTCTTC	CASSFGGARDEQFF
TRBJ2-2	TRBD2	few	TRBV6-5	TGTGCCAGCAAGCTAGCGGGCGACACCGGGGAGCTGTTTTTT	CASKLAGDTGELFF
TRBJ1-1	NA	NA	TRBV18	TGTGCCAGCTCACCGACGGGTCCCCCAAACACTGAAGCTTTCTTT	CASSPTGPPNTEAFF
TRBJ2-3	NA	NA	TRBV5-1	TGCGCCAGCAGCTTGGGTGGACTAACTAGCACAGATACGCAGTATTTT	CASSLGGLTSTDTQYF
TRBJ1-2	NA	NA	TRBV5-1	TGCGCCAGCAGCTTGGTCTCGGGGGGCAGGTATGGCTACACCTTC	CASSLVSGGRYGYTF
TRBJ2-1	NA	few	TRBV4-2	TGTGCCAGCAGCCAAGAAGCGAGGGGCCCTGCCCCAGCCCGTGAGCAGTTCTTC	CASSQEARGPAPAREQFF
TRBJ1-1	NA	NA	TRBV12-3/TRBV12-4	TGTGCCAGCAGCCCAAGGAACACTGAAGCTTTCTTT	CASSPRNTEAFF
TRBJ2-2	TRBD2	NA	TRBV19	TGTGCCAGTAGTGTTGCCGGGAGGGCCAATACCGGGGAGCTGTTTTTT	CASSVAGRANTGELFF
TRBJ2-6	NA	NA	TRBV4-1	TGCGCCAGCAGCCAAGTTAGGGGGTCTGGGGCCAACGTCCTGACTTTC	CASSQVRGSGANVLTF
TRBJ1-5	NA	NA	TRBV5-1	TGCGCCAGCAGCCCGGACACAGGGTTGGGTCAGCCCCAGCATTTT	CASSPDTGLGQPQHF
TRBJ2-7	TRBD1	NA	TRBV3-1/TRBV3-2	TGTGCCAGCAGCCAAGAAAAATTCAGGGGGCCGTCCGAGCAGTACTTC	CASSQEKFRGPSEQYF
TRBJ1-1	TRBD1	NA	TRBV4-1	TGCGCCAGCAGCCGCACAGGGGAAAGAAAAGTTTTCTTT	CASSRTGERKVFF
TRBJ2-3	TRBD2	NA	TRBV5-1	TGCGCCAGCAGCTTTGCGGGAGTGGGAGATACGCAGTATTTT	CASSFAGVGDTQYF
TRBJ1-1	NA	NA	TRBV7-2	TGTGCCAGCAGCGCAGTCATTTTAAACGAAGGGGTCACTGAAGCTTTCTTT	CASSAVILNEGVTEAFF
TRBJ1-2	TRBD1	NA	TRBV12-3/TRBV12-4	TGTGCCAGCAGTCACCCGACAGGGTCCCCTTCGCGGTTC	CASSHPTGSPSRF
TRBJ2-1	NA	few	TRBV4-1	TGCGCCAGCAGCCAAGGACTAGTGGTGAGCTCCTACAATGAGCAGTTCTTC	CASSQGLVVSSYNEQFF
TRBJ2-3	NA	NA	TRBV11-2	TGTGCCAGCAGCTTAGACCGGGTGGGAGGAGATACGCAGTATTTT	CASSLDRVGGDTQYF
TRBJ2-3	TRBD1	few	TRBV6-6	TGTGCCAGCAGCTTCGGACAGGGGAGAGTGGATACGCAGTATTTT	CASSFGQGRVDTQYF
TRBJ2-7	TRBD1	few	TRBV16	TGTGCCAGCAGCCTGGACAGGGCTCGGGCCTACGAGCAGTACTTC	CASSLDRARAYEQYF
TRBJ2-1	NA	NA	TRBV27	TGTGCCAGCAAGAGAGGCAGCTCCTACAATGAGCAGTTCTTC	CASKRGSSYNEQFF
TRBJ1-1	NA	NA	TRBV18	TGTGCCAGCTCACCAACCGGGGGGCGGAGAGGCACTGAAGCTTTCTTT	CASSPTGGRRGTEAFF
TRBJ1-6	NA	few	TRBV2	TGTGCCAGCAGGGGCGATGGGAGTTCACCCCTCCACTTT	CASRGDGSSPLHF
TRBJ1-1	NA	NA	TRBV30	TGTGCCTGGAGTGTAAAGGGACAAGGAGGCACTGAAGCTTTCTTT	CAWSVKGQGGTEAFF
TRBJ2-7	NA	NA	TRBV13	TGTGCCAGCAGCTTTCAAGGGACCTACGAGCAGTACTTC	CASSFQGTYEQYF
TRBJ2-1	NA	NA	TRBV3-1/TRBV3-2	TGTGCCAGCAGCACGAGGGGCAGGCTCCCCTCCTACAATGAGCAGTTCTTC	CASSTRGRLPSYNEQFF
TRBJ1-6	TRBD1	medium-sized	TRBV2	TGTGCCAGCGGCATCGGGACAGATTACGAATTTTCACCCCTCCACTTT	CASGIGTDYEFSPLHF
TRBJ1-1	NA	NA	TRBV11-3	TGTGCCAGCAGCTTAGAAGTCACCACTGAAGCTTTCTTT	CASSLEVTTEAFF
TRBJ2-7	NA	NA	TRBV5-4	TGTGCCAGCAGCTCGGGGGACCTTTCCTACGAGCAGTACTTC	CASSSGDLSYEQYF
TRBJ1-6	NA	NA	TRBV28	TGTGCCAGCAGTCCAACAAGATCACCCCTCCACTTT	CASSPTRSPLHF
TRBJ2-2	NA	NA	TRBV11-2	TGTGCCAGCAGTCCGAGGGGTATGGGAACCGGGGAGCTGTTTTTT	CASSPRGMGTGELFF
TRBJ2-5	NA	few	TRBV21-1	TGTGCCAGCAGCAAAGTGGCTAGCGGGGGTCCGAAGTACTTC	CASSKVASGGPKYF
TRBJ2-3	TRBD1	NA	TRBV28	TGTGCCAGCAGTTACAGGGGTCGCGCCACAGATACGCAGTATTTT	CASSYRGRATDTQYF
TRBJ2-7	TRBD2	NA	TRBV20-1	TGCAGTGCTAGTCCCCCTAGTACTAGCGGCTCCTACGAGCAGTACTTC	CSASPPSTSGSYEQYF
TRBJ2-1	TRBD1	NA	TRBV5-1	TGCGCCAGCAGCTCGGTGGGGACAGGGCCCGATGAGCAGTTCTTC	CASSSVGTGPDEQFF
TRBJ1-5	TRBD1	NA	TRBV5-5	TGTGCCAGCAGCCCAGGACAGGGGGGAGGCGGAGGGGGGTCGTATTTT	CASSPGQGGGGGGSYF
TRBJ1-1	NA	NA	TRBV12-3/TRBV12-4	TGTGCCAGCAGTGTCCGGGAGCAAGCTTTCTTT	CASSVREQAFF
TRBJ1-5	NA	few	TRBV24-1	TGTGCCACCAGTGATGGGACGGATAGCGGCAATCAGCCCCAGCATTTT	CATSDGTDSGNQPQHF
TRBJ2-7	NA	NA	TRBV4-2	TGTGCCAGCAGCCAAGACAAAGGAGAATACGAGCAGTACTTC	CASSQDKGEYEQYF
TRBJ2-1	TRBD2	NA	TRBV10-3	TGTGCCATCAGTGTCTATATTTCTGGGAGGGGTGAGCAGTTCTTC	CAISVYISGRGEQFF
TRBJ2-2	NA	few	TRBV2	TGTGCCAGCGGTAAACGCGGCGGGAACACCGGGGAGCTGTTTTTT	CASGKRGGNTGELFF